One TCR beta chain is described in this entry. Antigen specificity is unknown. Cultured CD4+ T-cell DNA underwent Oncomine TCR Beta short-read sequencing. Once CD4+ T cells had been cultured, genomic DNA was extracted from them. TCRdb passed the PCR reads through MiXCR, listing each CDR3 protein once. The data contain 8,900 or so distinct CDR3 sequences, about 36% of them singletons. This record comes from a study of vaccination and CD4 T cells after COVID-19. Treatment indicated: approximately 10-day PBMC culture with coronavirus spike peptide pools or control peptides (ViraFEST assay). Harvesting of the unexposed donor's CD4+ T cells predated the COVID-19 pandemic (2011-2018). Study-wide points: Counts of SARS-CoV-2-reactive clonotypes had a median that went from approximately 21 to 40, a nonsignificant change.

Trimming cost V 4 bases and J 3 bases; bases outside gene matches: 6. Germline lookup yields CDR1 MNHEY and CDR2 SVGAGI. The CDR3 has 17 amino acids. The sequencing sample was made of CD4+ T cells from blood, cultured in vitro. This sequence joins TRBV6-5 and TRBJ2-3; 14 bases agree with TRBD2. This TCR was recovered from a human donor in good health. The CDR3 loop is CASSSDRTSGGTDTQYF. CDR3 bases: TGTGCCAGCAGTTCGGATAGGACTAGCGGGGGGACAGATACGCAGTATTTT.